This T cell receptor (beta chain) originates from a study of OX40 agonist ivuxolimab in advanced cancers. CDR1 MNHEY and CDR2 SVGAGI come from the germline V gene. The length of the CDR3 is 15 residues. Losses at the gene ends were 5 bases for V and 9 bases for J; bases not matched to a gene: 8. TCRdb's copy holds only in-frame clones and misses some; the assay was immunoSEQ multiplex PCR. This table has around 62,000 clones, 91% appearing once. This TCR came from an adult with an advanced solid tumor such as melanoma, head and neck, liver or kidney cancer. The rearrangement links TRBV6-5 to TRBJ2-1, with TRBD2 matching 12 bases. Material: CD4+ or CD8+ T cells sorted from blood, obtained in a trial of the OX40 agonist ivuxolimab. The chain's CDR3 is CASSTRTSGNSEQFF. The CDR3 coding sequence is TGTGCCAGCAGTACCCGGACTAGCGGGAACAGTGAGCAGTTCTTC.